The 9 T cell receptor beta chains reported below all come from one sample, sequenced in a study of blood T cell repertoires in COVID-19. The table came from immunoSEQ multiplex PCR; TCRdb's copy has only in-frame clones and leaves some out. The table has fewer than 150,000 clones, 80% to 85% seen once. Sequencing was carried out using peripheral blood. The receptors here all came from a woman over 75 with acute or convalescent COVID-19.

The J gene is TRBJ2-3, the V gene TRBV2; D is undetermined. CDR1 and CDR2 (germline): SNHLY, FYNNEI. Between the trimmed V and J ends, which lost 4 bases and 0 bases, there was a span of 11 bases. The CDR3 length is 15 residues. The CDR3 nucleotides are TGTGCCAGCAGTGTGGTCCCAACTAGCACAGATACGCAGTATTTT. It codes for CASSVVPTSTDTQYF.

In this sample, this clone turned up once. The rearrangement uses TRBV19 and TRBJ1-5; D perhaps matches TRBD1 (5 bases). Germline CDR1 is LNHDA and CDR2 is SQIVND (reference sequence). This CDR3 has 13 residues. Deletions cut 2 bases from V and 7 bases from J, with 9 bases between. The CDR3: CASSITGLQPQHF. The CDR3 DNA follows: TGTGCCAGTAGTATAACGGGACTCCAGCCCCAGCATTTT.

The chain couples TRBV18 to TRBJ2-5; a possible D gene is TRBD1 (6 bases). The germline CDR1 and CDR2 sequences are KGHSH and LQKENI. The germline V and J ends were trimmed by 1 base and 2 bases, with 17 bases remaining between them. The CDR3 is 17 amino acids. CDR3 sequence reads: CASSPLVPTGIQETQYF. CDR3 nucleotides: TGTGCCAGCTCACCACTTGTTCCAACAGGGATTCAAGAGACCCAGTACTTC.

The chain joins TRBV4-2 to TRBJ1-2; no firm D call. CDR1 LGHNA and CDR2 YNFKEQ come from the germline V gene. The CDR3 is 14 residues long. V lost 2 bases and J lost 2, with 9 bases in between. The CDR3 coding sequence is TGTGCCAGCAGCCAACTTACACGAAACTATGGCTACACCTTC. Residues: CASSQLTRNYGYTF.

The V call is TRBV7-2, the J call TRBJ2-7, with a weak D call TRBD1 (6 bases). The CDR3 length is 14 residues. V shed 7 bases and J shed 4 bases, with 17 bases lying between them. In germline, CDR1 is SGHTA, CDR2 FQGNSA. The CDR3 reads CASTLKGVAYEQYF. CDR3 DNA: TGTGCCAGCACCTTGAAGGGGGTTGCATACGAGCAGTACTTC.

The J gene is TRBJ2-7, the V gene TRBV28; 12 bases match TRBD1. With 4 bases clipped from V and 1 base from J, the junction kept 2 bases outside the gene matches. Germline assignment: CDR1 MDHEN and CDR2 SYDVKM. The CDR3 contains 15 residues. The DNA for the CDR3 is TGTGCCAGCAGTTGGGACAGGGGGCAGTCCTACGAGCAGTACTTC. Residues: CASSWDRGQSYEQYF.

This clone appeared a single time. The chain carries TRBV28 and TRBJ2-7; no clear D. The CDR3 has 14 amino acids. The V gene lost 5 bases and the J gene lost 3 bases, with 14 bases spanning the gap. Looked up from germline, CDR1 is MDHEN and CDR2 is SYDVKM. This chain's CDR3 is CASSLSGSRYEQYF. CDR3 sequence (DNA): TGTGCCAGCAGTCTATCCGGGTCGCGCTACGAGCAGTACTTC. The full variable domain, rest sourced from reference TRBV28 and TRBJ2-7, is DVKVTQSSRYLVKRTGEKVFLECVQDMDHENMFWYRQDPGLGLRLIYFSYDVKMKEKGDIPEGYSVSREKKERFSLILESASTNQTSMYLCASSLSGSRYEQYFGPGTRLTVT.

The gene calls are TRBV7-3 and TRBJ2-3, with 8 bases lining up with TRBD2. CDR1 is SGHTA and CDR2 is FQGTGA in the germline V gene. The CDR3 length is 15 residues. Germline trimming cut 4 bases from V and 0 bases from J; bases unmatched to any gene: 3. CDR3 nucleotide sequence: TGTGCCAGCAGCTCCAGCGGGAGAAGCACAGATACGCAGTATTTT. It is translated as CASSSSGRSTDTQYF.

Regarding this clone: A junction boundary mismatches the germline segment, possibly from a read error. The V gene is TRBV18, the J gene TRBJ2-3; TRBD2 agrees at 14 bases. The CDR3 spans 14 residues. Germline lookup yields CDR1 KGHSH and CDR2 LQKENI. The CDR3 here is CASSTAPTSGGAVF. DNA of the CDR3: TGTGCCAGCTCAACTGCTCCGACTAGCGGGGGGGCCGTCTTT.